Listed here are 8 T cell receptor beta chains from one sample, sequenced in a study of T cells expressing NK-cell markers. TCRdb processed the 5' RACE reads again and assigns one entry to each CDR3 protein, with no DNA. Its listing shows about 450,000 distinct CDR3 sequences. The sequenced sample was blood T cells: a sorted CD56 or NKG2C T cell subset, CD4+ or CD8+ T cells, or bulk PBMC T cells (not recorded which). Receptors were obtained from a woman aged 18-70 years in good health.

This chain connects TRBV6-1 to TRBJ1-2. Germline V gives CDR1 MNHNS, CDR2 SASEGT. The CDR3 totals 12 residues. CDR3 residues: CASSRVNYGYTF.

The rearrangement joins TRBV5-4 to TRBJ2-1; TCRdb's D call, TRBD1, is unchecked because there is no DNA. The CDR3 has 15 amino acids. From germline, CDR1 is SGHNT and CDR2 YYREEE (reference sequence). This CDR3 is CASSGRDRGYNEQFF.

The chain employs TRBV7-6 and TRBJ1-2. The CDR3 sequence is 15 residues long. Per germline, CDR1 SGHVS and CDR2 FNYEAQ. The CDR3 loop reads CASSPARNGFYGYTF.

The rearrangement uses TRBV7-7 and TRBJ2-5; checking the TCRdb D call of TRBD1 is not possible without DNA. The CDR3 has 15 amino acids. Germline-derived CDR1 and CDR2 are SSHAT and FNYEAQ (reference sequence). The CDR3 spells CASSATGTGKETQYF.

The V call is TRBV29-1, the J call TRBJ2-2; TCRdb's D call of TRBD2 is untestable without DNA. The CDR3 runs 15 residues. Germline V gene data show CDR1 as SQVTM and CDR2 as ANQGSEA. CDR3 amino acids: CSVTGLAGNTGELFF.

The V gene is TRBV11-2, the J gene TRBJ2-1; TCRdb calls TRBD2, which cannot be checked without DNA. The CDR3 runs 14 residues. The germline V gene has CDR1 SGHAT and CDR2 FQNNGV. This CDR3 reads CASSSWTRGNEQFF.

The genes are TRBV5-1 and TRBJ1-3. This CDR3 spans 15 amino acids. Germline V gene sequence: CDR1 SGHRS, CDR2 YFSETQ. CDR3 amino acids: CASSLEPSSGNTIYF. The whole variable domain, remainder taken from reference TRBV5-1 and TRBJ1-3, is KAGVTQTPRYLIKTRGQQVTLSCSPISGHRSVSWYQQTPGQGLQFLFEYFSETQRNKGNFPGRFSGRQFSNSRSEMNVSTLELGDSALYLCASSLEPSSGNTIYFGEGSWLTVV.

This rearrangement joins TRBV7-2 to TRBJ1-1. This CDR3 is built from 11 residues. Looked up from germline, CDR1 is SGHTA and CDR2 is FQGNSA. CDR3 in amino acids: CASSRGWPAFF.